This TCR beta chain emerged from a study of shared clonotypes between healthy human individuals. Study-wide context: Three plates were used per donor for CD4 naive, three for CD4 memory, two for CD8 naive and one for CD8 memory. Notes on the study in general: Represented genetic and exposure-history diversity was restricted by having few donors. Against clonotypes common to all four donors, non-shared ones had lower generation probabilities.

Details on this clone: Its antigen is unknown.

CDR1 is SGHTS and CDR2 is YDEGEE in the germline V gene. With 1 base clipped from V and 4 bases from J, the junction kept 10 bases outside the gene matches. CDR3 length: 17 residues. Original processing methods: Because ImmunoSEQ provided only junction sequences with no quality scores, the filtering differed. The method was immunoSEQ multiplex PCR; TCRdb's version includes in-frame clones alone and lacks a portion of them. D and trimming were read from the DNA, whereas the V and J calls and clone size are those reported in that table. The top ten hold 1.1% of the sample, which has around 2,000,000 clones, about 95% seen once. Naive CD8 cells, CD45RO-negative and positively selected for CCR7, excluded terminally differentiated effector memory CD45RA+ cells.

This receptor was obtained from a man aged 18 to 35 in good health. This chain joins TRBV5-8 and TRBJ2-1; 8 bases agree with TRBD1. Sequences were obtained from naive CD8+ T cells sorted from blood. Here the CDR3 reads CASSLFPFGTGYNEQFF. CDR3 in DNA: TGTGCCAGCAGCTTGTTCCCATTCGGGACAGGATACAATGAGCAGTTCTTC.